Listed below are T cell receptor beta chains from one sample, sequenced in a study of T cell repertoires in cytomegalovirus infection. TCRdb called the reads again in MiXCR, with one record for every CDR3 protein. Among about 360,000 distinct CDR3 sequences listed, 15% to 20% were seen once. The specimen sequenced was PBMCs. The receptors stem from a human donor in good health (CMV status not recorded). Some clones in this sample may be carry-over from other donors' samples. The CDR3 runs from the conserved cysteine through the conserved F or W. The order of the fields is D gene, J gene, clone size, V gene, CDR3 protein, CDR3 DNA. A D gene is named only where the DNA matches it firmly. Not every row has a clone size; where given, it reads once, few, many or a size class.

- TRBJ2-1 - TRBV7-9 CASSLDQGGDEQFF TGTGCCAGCAGCTTAGATCAGGGTGGGGATGAGCAGTTCTTC
- TRBJ1-1 - TRBV5-4 CASSDFFTEAFF TGTGCCAGCAGCGACTTCTTCACTGAAGCTTTCTTT
- TRBJ1-3 - TRBV3-1 CASSQGRSGNTIYF TGTGCCAGCAGCCAAGGACGCTCGGGAAACACCATATATTTT
- TRBJ1-2 few TRBV25-1 CASRPPQGGGYTF TGTGCCAGCAGGCCCCCGCAGGGCGGCGGCTACACCTTC
TRBD2 TRBJ2-2 many TRBV7-2 CASGRDTGELFF TGTGCCAGCGGGAGGGACACCGGGGAGCTGTTTTTT
- TRBJ1-6 - TRBV6-1 CASSWHRVRVGSPLHF TGTGCCAGCAGTTGGCACAGGGTCCGTGTAGGTTCACCCCTCCACTTT
- TRBJ2-1 few TRBV29-1 CSVELGTF TGCAGCGTTGAACTTGGCACCTTC
- TRBJ2-3 many TRBV7-8 CASSSAYREGGDTQYF TGTGCCAGCAGTTCTGCTTATCGGGAAGGGGGGGATACGCAGTATTTT
- TRBJ2-3 - TRBV6-1 CASRTWEATQYF TGTGCCAGCAGAACCTGGGAGGCTACGCAGTATTTT
- TRBJ2-2 once TRBV7-2 CASSLAISSGELFF TGTGCCAGCAGCTTAGCTATTAGCTCCGGGGAGCTGTTTTTT
TRBD2 TRBJ2-7 few TRBV27 CASSPLTSGTGEQYF TGTGCCAGCAGTCCGCTGACTAGCGGGACTGGAGAGCAGTACTTC
TRBD2 TRBJ2-7 few TRBV19 CASQPRGTSAYEQYF TGTGCCAGTCAACCTCGAGGGACTAGTGCCTACGAGCAGTACTTC
- TRBJ1-2 few TRBV6-8 CASRDGANYGYTF TGTGCCAGCAGGGACGGAGCTAACTATGGCTACACCTTC
- TRBJ2-3 - TRBV5-3 CASSSGGLSTDTQYF TGTGCCAGCAGCTCTGGGGGGCTAAGCACAGATACGCAGTATTTT
- TRBJ2-1 many TRBV7-2 CASSSQGGGGTTYNEQFF TGTGCCAGCAGCTCACAAGGGGGGGGGGGAACTACCTACAATGAGCAGTTCTTC
- TRBJ1-5 - TRBV14 CASSQPGAVVEHF TGTGCCAGCAGCCAACCCGGGGCCGTGGTGGAACATTTT
- TRBJ1-2 many TRBV7-8 CASSPPMGYGYTF TGTGCCAGCAGCCCCCCCATGGGCTATGGCTACACCTTC
- TRBJ1-1 many TRBV7-8 CASSLAEGKAFF TGTGCCAGCAGCTTAGCGGAGGGAAAAGCTTTCTTT
TRBD2 TRBJ2-3 - TRBV5-4 CASSEKRESGTDTQYF TGTGCCAGCAGCGAGAAGCGGGAGAGTGGCACAGATACGCAGTATTTT
TRBD1 TRBJ1-5 - TRBV19 CASMGQGEQPQHF TGTGCCAGTATGGGGCAGGGGGAACAGCCCCAGCATTTT
- TRBJ1-2 many TRBV7-2 CASSLDPMGNYGYTF TGTGCCAGCAGCTTAGATCCTATGGGAAACTATGGCTACACCTTC
TRBD1 TRBJ2-1 - TRBV6-2/TRBV6-3 CASTYGDREGNEQFF TGTGCCAGTACATACGGGGACAGGGAAGGGAATGAGCAGTTCTTC
TRBD2 TRBJ2-3 few TRBV5-6 CASSQGLAATDTQYF TGTGCCAGCAGCCAGGGACTAGCGGCCACAGATACGCAGTATTTT
TRBD1 TRBJ1-6 few TRBV6-5 CASSYLTDRGAGNSPLHF TGTGCCAGCAGTTACTTAACGGACAGGGGCGCAGGAAATTCACCCCTCCACTTT
- TRBJ2-3 - TRBV12-3/TRBV12-4 CASSLTDSPGYF TGTGCCAGCAGTTTAACCGACTCACCTGGGTATTTT
TRBD1 TRBJ1-2 - TRBV20-1 CSARVQGEYGYTF TGCAGTGCTAGGGTGCAGGGGGAATATGGCTACACCTTC
- TRBJ2-5 - TRBV5-4 CASSLATGYQETQYF TGTGCCAGCAGCTTGGCGACAGGCTACCAAGAGACCCAGTACTTC
TRBD2 TRBJ2-7 many TRBV7-9 CASIPGSASGIDEQYF TGTGCCAGCATCCCTGGATCGGCTAGCGGGATTGACGAGCAGTACTTC
TRBD2 TRBJ2-2 many TRBV4-1 CASSQVKGASGSNTGELFF TGCGCCAGCAGCCAAGTCAAAGGGGCTAGCGGATCGAACACCGGGGAGCTGTTTTTT
TRBD2 TRBJ2-2 - TRBV7-9 CARRLAGGYPGELFF TGTGCCAGACGATTAGCGGGAGGCTACCCCGGGGAGCTGTTTTTT
TRBD1 TRBJ2-1 - TRBV20-1 CSTLRGTANNEQFF TGCAGTACTCTCCGAGGGACAGCTAACAATGAGCAGTTCTTC
- TRBJ1-5 few TRBV12-3/TRBV12-4 CASSKFQGSNQPQHF TGTGCCAGCAGCAAATTTCAGGGGAGCAATCAGCCCCAGCATTTT
TRBD2 TRBJ2-7 few TRBV20-1 CSARDRRLAGPYEQYF TGCAGTGCTAGAGATAGGCGACTAGCGGGCCCCTACGAGCAGTACTTC
- TRBJ2-5 many TRBV7-8 CASSHGGPRETQYF TGTGCCAGCAGCCACGGGGGGCCCAGGGAGACCCAGTACTTC
- TRBJ1-5 - TRBV6-6 CASREAGDQPQHF TGTGCCAGCAGGGAGGCCGGGGATCAGCCCCAGCATTTT
TRBD1 TRBJ1-2 many TRBV12-5 CASGLVQPGGSYGYTF TGTGCTAGTGGTTTGGTACAACCAGGGGGGTCCTATGGCTACACCTTC
- TRBJ2-7 few TRBV11-2 CASSLVSGRNEQYF TGTGCCAGCAGCTTAGTATCAGGGAGGAACGAGCAGTACTTC